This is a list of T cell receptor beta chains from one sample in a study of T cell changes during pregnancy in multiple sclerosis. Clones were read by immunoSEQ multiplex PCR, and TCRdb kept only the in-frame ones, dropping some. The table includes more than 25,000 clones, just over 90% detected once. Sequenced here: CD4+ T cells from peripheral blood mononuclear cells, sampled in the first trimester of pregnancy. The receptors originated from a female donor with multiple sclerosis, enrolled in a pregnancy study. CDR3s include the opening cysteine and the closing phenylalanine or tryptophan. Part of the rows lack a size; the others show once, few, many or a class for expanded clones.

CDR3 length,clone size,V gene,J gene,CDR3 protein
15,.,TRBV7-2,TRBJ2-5,CASSLAPTARQTQYF
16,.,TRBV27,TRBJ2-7,CASSYPTGYGTYEQYF
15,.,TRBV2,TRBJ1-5,CASSAPPVSNQPQHF
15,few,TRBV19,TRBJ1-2,CASSIGGQGLRGYTF
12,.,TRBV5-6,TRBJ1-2,CASSLTQYGYTF
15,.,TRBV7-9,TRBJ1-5,CASSPGGAGNQPQHF
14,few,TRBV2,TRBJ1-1,CASAADRDNTEAFF
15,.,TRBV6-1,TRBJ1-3,CASSEAWESGNTIYF
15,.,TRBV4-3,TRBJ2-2,CARRQGQGDTGELFF
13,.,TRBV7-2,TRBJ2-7,CASSWDRGGEQYF
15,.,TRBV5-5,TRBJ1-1,CASSLLDMRTGEAFF
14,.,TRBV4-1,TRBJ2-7,CASSREDGGYEQYF
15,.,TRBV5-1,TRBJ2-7,CASSSGGLGPIEQYF
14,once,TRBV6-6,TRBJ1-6,CASSPGQGASPLHF
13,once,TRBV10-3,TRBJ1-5,CAIGQGPDQPQHF
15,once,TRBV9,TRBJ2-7,CASSSWTTPPYEQYF
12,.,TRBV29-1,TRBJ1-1,CSVEDWTGTAFF
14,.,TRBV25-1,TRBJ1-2,CASSESTGDYGYTF
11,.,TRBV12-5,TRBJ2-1,CASGAHHQQFF
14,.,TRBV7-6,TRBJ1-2,CASSLGTVGGGYTF
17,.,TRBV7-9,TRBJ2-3,CASSLRRGRRFTDTQYF
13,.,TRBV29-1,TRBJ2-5,CSVEPGQEETQYF
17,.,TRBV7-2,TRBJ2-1,CASSLVERGAWVNEQFF
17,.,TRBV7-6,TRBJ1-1,CASSPHVTGVENTEAFF
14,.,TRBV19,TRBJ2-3,CASSVSGPTDTQYF
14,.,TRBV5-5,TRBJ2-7,CASSLVAQGHEQYF
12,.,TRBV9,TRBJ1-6,CASGRDDSPLHF
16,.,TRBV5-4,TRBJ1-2,CASSFPGTGSNYGYTF
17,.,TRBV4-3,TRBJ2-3,CASSQALAGGPSDTQYF
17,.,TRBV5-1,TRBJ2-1,CASSWGLAGGPYNEQFF
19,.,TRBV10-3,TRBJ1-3,CAISAGTGILTNSGNTIYF
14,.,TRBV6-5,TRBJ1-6,CASSYSRVDSPLHF
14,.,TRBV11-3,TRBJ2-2,CASSGGPNTGELFF
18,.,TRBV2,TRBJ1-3,CASSGFRSGGGPGNTIYF
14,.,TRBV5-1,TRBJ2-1,CASSFGGNYNEQFF
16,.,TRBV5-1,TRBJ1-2,CASSLGVYSTNYGYTF
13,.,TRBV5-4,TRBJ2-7,CASSRRENPEQYF
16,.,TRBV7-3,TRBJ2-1,CASSLQGYSSYNEQFF
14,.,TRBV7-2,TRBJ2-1,CASSLTSTVYIQFF
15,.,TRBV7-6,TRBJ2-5,CASTPGGSGQETQYF
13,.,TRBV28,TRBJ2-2,CASSSPGLRELFF
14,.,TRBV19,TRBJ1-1,CASSMDSEEDEAFF
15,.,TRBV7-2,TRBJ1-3,CASTQAAYSGNTIYF
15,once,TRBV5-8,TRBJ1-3,CASSPPGDTGNTIYF
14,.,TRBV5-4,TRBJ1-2,CASSRQISSYGYTF
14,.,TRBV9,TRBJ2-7,CASSAGTEVREQYF
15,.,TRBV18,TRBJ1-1,CASSARTGGVTEAFF
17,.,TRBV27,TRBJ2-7,CASSPLRGGGAWYEQYF
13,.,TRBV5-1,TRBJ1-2,CASSPREGGGYTF
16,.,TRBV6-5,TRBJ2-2,CASSYSAGGNTGELFF
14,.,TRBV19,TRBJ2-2,CASSPWEYTGELFF
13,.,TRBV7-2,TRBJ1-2,CASSLATGLGYTF
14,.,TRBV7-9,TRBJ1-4,CASSLTGVNEKLFF
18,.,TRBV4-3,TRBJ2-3,CASSQRRASGGASDTQYF